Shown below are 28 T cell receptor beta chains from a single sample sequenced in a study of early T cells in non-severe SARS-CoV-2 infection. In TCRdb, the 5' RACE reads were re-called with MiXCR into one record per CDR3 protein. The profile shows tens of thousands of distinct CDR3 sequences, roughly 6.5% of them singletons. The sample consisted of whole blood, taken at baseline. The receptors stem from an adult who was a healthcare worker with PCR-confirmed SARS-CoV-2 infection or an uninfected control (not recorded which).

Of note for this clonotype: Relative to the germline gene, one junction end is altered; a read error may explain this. The CDR3 nucleotides read TGTGCCATCAGTGAGGGGGCTGTGAATTCACCCCTCCCTTTT. Translating it yields CAISEGAVNSPLPF. The chain employs TRBV10-3 and TRBJ1-6, with a tentative D call TRBD1 (5 bases). There are 14 residues in the CDR3. Germline values: CDR1 ENHRY, CDR2 SYGVKD.

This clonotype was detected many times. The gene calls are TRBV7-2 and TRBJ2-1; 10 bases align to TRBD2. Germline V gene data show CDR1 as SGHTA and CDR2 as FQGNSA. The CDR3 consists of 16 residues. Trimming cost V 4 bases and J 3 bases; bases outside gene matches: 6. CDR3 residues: CASSSVAGGIYNEQFF. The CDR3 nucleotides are TGTGCCAGCAGCTCCGTAGCGGGGGGTATCTACAATGAGCAGTTCTTC.

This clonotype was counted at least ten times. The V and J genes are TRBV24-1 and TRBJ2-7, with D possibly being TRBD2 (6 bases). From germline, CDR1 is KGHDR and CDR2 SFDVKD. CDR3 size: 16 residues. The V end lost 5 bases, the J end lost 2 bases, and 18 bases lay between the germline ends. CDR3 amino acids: CATSGQASGATYEQYF. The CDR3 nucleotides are TGTGCCACCAGTGGTCAGGCCTCGGGAGCGACCTACGAGCAGTACTTC.

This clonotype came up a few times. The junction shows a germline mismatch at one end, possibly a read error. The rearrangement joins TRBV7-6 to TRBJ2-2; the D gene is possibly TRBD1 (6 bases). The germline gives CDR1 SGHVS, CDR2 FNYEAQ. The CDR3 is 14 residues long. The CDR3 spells CASTPTGNAGELFF. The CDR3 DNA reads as TGTGCCAGCACCCCCACAGGGAACGCCGGGGAGCTGTTTTTT.

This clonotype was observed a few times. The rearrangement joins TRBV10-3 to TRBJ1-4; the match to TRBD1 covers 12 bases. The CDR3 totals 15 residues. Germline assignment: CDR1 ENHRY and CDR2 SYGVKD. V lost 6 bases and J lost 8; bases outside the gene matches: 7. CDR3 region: CAIRHGTGGEEKLFF. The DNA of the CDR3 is TGTGCCATCAGACACGGGACAGGGGGCGAGGAAAAACTGTTTTTT.

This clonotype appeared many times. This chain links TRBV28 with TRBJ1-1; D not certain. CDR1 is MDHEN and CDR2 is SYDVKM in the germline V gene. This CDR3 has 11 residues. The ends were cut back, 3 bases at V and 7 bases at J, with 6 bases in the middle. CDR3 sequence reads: CASSLGSEAFF. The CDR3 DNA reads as TGTGCCAGCAGTTTGGGCAGTGAAGCTTTCTTT.

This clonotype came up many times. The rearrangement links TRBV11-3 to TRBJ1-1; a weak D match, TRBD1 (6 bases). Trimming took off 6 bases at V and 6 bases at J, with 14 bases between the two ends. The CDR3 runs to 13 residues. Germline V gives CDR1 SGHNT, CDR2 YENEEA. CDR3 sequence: CASSPRPGAEAFF. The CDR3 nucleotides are TGTGCCAGCAGTCCGAGGCCAGGGGCTGAAGCTTTCTTT.

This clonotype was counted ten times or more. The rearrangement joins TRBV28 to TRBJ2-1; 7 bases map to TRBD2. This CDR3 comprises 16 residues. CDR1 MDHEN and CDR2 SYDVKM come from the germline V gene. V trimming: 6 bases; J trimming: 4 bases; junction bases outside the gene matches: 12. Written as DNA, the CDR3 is TGTGCCAGCAGCCCGATTTGGGGGGGTGGGTACAATGAGCAGTTCTTC. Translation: CASSPIWGGGYNEQFF. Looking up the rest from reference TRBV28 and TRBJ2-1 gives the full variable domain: DVKVTQSSRYLVKRTGEKVFLECVQDMDHENMFWYRQDPGLGLRLIYFSYDVKMKEKGDIPEGYSVSREKKERFSLILESASTNQTSMYLCASSPIWGGGYNEQFFGPGTRLTVL.

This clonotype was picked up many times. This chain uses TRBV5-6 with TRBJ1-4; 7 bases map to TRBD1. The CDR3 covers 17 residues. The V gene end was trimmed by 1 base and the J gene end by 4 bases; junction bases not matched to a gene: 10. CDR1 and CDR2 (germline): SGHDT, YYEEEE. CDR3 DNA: TGTGCCAGCAGCTTGTTCCCTGGGACAGCAGATAATGAAAAACTGTTTTTT. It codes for CASSLFPGTADNEKLFF.

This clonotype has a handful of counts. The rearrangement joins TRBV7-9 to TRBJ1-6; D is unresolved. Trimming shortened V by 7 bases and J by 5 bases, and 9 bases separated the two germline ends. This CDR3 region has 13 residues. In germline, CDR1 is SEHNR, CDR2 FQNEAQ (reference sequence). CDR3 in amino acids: CASKGGDNSPLHF. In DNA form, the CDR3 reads TGTGCCAGCAAGGGAGGAGATAATTCACCCCTCCACTTT.

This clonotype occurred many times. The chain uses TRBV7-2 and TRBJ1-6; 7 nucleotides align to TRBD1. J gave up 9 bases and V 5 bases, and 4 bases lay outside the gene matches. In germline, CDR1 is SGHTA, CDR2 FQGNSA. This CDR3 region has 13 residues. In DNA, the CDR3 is TGTGCCAGCAGCAGAGGACAGGCTTCACCCCTCCACTTT. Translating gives CASSRGQASPLHF.

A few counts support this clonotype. In DNA form, the CDR3 reads TGTGCCAGCAGTGAATTGGGCAGGGGGAGGCTTAATTCACCCCTCCACTTT. Its translation is CASSELGRGRLNSPLHF. V and J are TRBV6-1 and TRBJ1-6; 7 bases map to TRBD1. The CDR3 extends over 17 amino acids. Trimming at V came to 2 bases and at J to 6 bases, leaving 10 bases not matched to a gene. Germline V lookup: CDR1 MNHNS, CDR2 SASEGT.

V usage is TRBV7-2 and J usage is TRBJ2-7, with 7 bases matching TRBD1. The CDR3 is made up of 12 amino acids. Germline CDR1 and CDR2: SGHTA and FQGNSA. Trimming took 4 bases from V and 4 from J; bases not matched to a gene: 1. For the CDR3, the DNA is TGTGCCAGCAGCTGGACAGGATACGAGCAGTACTTC. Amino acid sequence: CASSWTGYEQYF.

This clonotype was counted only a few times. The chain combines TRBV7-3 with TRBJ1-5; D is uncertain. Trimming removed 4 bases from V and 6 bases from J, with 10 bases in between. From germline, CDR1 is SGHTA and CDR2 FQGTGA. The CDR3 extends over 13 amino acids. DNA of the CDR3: TGTGCCAGCAGCTCCAGCCCGGGTCAGCCCCAGCATTTT. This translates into CASSSSPGQPQHF.

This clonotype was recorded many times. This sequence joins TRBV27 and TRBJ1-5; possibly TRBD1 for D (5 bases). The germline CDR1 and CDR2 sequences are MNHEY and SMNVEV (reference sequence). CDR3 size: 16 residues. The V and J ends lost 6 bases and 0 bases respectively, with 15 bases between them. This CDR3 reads CASSPTDYYSNQPQHF. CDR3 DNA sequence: TGTGCCAGCAGCCCGACAGATTATTATAGCAATCAGCCCCAGCATTTT.

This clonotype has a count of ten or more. The chain's CDR3 is CASSHGQGYEQYF. The CDR3 nucleotides read TGTGCCAGCAGCCACGGACAGGGTTACGAGCAGTACTTC. The J gene is TRBJ2-7, the V gene TRBV11-2, with 8 bases that match TRBD1. The CDR3 loop spans 13 amino acids. V gave up 5 bases and J gave up 4 bases; unmatched junction bases: 4. Germline V gene sequence: CDR1 SGHAT, CDR2 FQNNGV.

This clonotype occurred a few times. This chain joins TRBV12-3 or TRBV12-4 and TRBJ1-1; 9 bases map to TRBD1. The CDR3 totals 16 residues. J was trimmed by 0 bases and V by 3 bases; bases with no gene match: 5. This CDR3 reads CASSFTGTGLNTEAFF. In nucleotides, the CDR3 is TGTGCCAGCAGTTTCACAGGGACAGGGTTGAACACTGAAGCTTTCTTT.

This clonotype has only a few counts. The CDR3 loop reads CASRRTGGTYEQYF. The CDR3 DNA reads TGTGCCAGCAGGCGGACAGGGGGAACCTACGAGCAGTACTTC. The rearrangement links TRBV25-1 to TRBJ2-7, with 10 positions matching TRBD1. The CDR3 has 14 residues. Losses at the gene ends were 6 bases for V and 2 bases for J; bases not matched to a gene: 4. Germline CDR1 reads MGHDK; CDR2 reads SYGVNS.

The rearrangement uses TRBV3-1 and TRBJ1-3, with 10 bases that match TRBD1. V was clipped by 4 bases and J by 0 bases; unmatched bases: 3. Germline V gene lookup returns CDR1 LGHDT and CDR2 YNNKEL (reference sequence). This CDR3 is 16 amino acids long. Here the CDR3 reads CASSRRQGASGNTIYF. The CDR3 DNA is TGTGCCAGCAGCCGGAGACAGGGGGCCTCTGGAAACACCATATATTTT.

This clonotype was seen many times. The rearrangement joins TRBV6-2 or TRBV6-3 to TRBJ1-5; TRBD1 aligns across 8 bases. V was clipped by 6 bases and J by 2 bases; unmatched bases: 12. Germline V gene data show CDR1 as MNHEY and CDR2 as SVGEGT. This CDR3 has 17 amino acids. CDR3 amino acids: CASRPQGAGMGNQPQHF. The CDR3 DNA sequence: TGTGCCAGCAGACCCCAGGGGGCCGGGATGGGCAATCAGCCCCAGCATTTT.

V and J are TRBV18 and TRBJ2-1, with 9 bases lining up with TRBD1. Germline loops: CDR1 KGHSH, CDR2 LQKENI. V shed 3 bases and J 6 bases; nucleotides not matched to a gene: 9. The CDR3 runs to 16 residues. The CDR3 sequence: CASSPGDRVAGNEQFF. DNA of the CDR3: TGTGCCAGCTCACCCGGGGACAGGGTGGCGGGCAATGAGCAGTTCTTC.

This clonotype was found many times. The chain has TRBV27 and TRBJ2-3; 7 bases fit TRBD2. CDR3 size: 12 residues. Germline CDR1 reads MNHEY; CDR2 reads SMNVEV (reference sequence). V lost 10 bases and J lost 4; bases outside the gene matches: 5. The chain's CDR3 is CATSRGADTQYF. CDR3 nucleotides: TGTGCCACCTCTCGGGGGGCAGATACGCAGTATTTT.

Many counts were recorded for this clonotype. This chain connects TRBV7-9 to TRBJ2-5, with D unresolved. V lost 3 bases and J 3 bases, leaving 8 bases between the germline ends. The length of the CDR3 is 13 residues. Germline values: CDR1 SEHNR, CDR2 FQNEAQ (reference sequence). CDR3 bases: TGTGCCAGCAGCTTCCAGACCGAAGAGACCCAGTACTTC. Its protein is CASSFQTEETQYF. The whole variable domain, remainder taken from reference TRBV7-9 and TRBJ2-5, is DTGVSQNPRHKITKRGQNVTFRCDPISEHNRLYWYRQTLGQGPEFLTYFQNEAQLEKSRLLSDRFSAERPKGSFSTLEIQRTEQGDSAMYLCASSFQTEETQYFGPGTRLLVL.

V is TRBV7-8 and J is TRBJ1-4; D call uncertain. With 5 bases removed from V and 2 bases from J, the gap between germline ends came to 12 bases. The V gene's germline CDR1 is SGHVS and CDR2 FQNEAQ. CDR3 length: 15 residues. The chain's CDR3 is CASSPTWVTNEKLFF. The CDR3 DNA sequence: TGTGCCAGCAGCCCCACGTGGGTCACTAATGAAAAACTGTTTTTT.

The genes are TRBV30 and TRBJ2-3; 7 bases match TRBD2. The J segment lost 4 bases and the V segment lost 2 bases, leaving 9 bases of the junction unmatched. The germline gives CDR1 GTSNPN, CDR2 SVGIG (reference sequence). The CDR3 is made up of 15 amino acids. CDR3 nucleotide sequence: TGTGCCTGGAGTCCCTCCCGGGGAGGGGCAGATACGCAGTATTTT. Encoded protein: CAWSPSRGGADTQYF.

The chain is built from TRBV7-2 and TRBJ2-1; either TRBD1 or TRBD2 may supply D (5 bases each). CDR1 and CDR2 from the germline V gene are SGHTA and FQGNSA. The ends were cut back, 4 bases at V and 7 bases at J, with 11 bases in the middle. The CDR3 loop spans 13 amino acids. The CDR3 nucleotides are TGTGCCAGCAGCTCCCGGGGCCAGAATGAGCAGTTCTTC. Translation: CASSSRGQNEQFF.

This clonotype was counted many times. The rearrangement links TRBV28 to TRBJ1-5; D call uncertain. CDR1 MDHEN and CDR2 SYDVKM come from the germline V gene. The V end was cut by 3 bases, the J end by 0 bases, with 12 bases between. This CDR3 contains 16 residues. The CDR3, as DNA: TGTGCCAGCAGTTTTAGGGCACCTTATAGCAATCAGCCCCAGCATTTT. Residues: CASSFRAPYSNQPQHF.

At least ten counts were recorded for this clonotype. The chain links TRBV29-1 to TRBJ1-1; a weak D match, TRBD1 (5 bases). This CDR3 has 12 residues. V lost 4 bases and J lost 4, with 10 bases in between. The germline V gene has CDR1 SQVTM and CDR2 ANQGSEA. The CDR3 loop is CSVVPGSTEAFF. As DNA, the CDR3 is TGCAGCGTTGTGCCAGGGAGCACTGAAGCTTTCTTT.